This T cell receptor beta chain was documented in a study of control samples from healthy donors and cancer patients (dated by TCRdb to about 2020). Comments on this clone: The target of this receptor is not known. Base quality data are lacking; no much larger clone is found one base away.

The library was made by the immunoSEQ multiplex PCR assay. TCRdb provides this immuneACCESS table in a form limited to in-frame rearrangements. Some clones are lacking; in checked studies, under half of them reflect an unresolved V gene, and why the rest are absent is not known. The sample data list over 85,000 clones, and roughly 88% of these were observed just once. In total, the top ten clones hold 3.5% to 4% of the sample. Trimming takes 4 bases from V and 0 bases from J, and the germline ends sit 10 bases apart. CDR1 and CDR2 were assigned from the germline V gene as SGHRS and YFSETQ. The CDR3 spans 15 residues, from the cysteine through the phenylalanine. This entry keeps only the CDR3 DNA: 45 bases, framed from base 1.

Sequenced sample: PBMCs. The TCR was taken from an older woman with lung cancer. This chain joins TRBV5-1 to TRBJ1-4, with TRBD1 perhaps the D gene, on 6 matching bases. The nucleotides are TGCGCCAGCAGCGCGGACAGCTCAACTAATGAAAAACTGTTTTTT. Translated, this gives CASSADSSTNEKLFF.